The following is a TCR beta chain sequence with its context. The CDR3 is 13 amino acids. Per germline, CDR1 SEHNR and CDR2 FQNEAQ (reference sequence). V lost 5 bases, J lost 8 bases, and 12 bases lay in between. The data originate from a study of shared clonotypes between healthy human individuals. Repertoires were generated with immunoSEQ multiplex PCR, while TCRdb's copy carries only in-frame clones and drops some. The table has around 2.5 million clones, approximately 94% seen once; the top ten hold approximately 0.36%. The sequence was obtained from a man between 18 and 35 years old in good health. Some clones in this sample may be carry-over from other donors' samples. The chain employs TRBV7-9 and TRBJ1-4; D gene ambiguous. The sequencing input was naive CD4+ T cells from PBMCs. Regarding subset: CD45RA+ positively selected. Here the CDR3 reads CASSLFQWEKLFF. CDR3 in DNA: TGTGCCAGCAGCCTCTTTCAATGGGAAAAACTGTTTTTT.